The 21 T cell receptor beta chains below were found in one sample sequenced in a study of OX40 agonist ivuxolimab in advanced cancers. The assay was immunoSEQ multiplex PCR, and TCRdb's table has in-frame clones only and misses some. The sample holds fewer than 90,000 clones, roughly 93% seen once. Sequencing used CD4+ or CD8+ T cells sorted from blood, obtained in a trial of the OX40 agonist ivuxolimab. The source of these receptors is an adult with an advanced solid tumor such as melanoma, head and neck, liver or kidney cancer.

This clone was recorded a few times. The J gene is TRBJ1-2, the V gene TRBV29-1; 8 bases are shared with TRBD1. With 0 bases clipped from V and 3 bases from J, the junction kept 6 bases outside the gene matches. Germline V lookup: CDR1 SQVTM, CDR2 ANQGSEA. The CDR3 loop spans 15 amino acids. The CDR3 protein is CSVEDLDREDYGYTF. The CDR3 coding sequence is TGCAGCGTTGAAGATCTGGACAGGGAGGACTATGGCTACACCTTC.

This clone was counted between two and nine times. The CDR3 here is CASSLGLYNEQFF. The DNA for the CDR3 is TGTGCCAGCAGCTTAGGCCTCTACAATGAGCAGTTCTTC. The chain joins TRBV7-9 to TRBJ2-1; D unclear. Trimming stripped 1 base from V and 3 bases from J, with 4 bases between. The germline V gene encodes CDR1 SEHNR and CDR2 FQNEAQ (reference sequence). This CDR3 has 13 residues. Using reference TRBV7-9 and TRBJ2-1 for the parts outside the CDR3, the full variable domain is DTGVSQNPRHKITKRGQNVTFRCDPISEHNRLYWYRQTLGQGPEFLTYFQNEAQLEKSRLLSDRFSAERPKGSFSTLEIQRTEQGDSAMYLCASSLGLYNEQFFGPGTRLTVL.

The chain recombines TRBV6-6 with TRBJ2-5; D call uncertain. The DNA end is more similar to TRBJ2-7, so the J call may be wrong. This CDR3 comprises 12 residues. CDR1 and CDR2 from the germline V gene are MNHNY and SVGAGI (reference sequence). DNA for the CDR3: TGTGCCAGCAGTGGTGACTCCTACGAGCAGTACTTC. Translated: CASSGDSYEQYF.

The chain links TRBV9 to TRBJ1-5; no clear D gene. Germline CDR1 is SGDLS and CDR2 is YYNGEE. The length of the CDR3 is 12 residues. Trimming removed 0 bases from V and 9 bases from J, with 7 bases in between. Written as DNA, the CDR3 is TGTGCCAGCAGCGTAGAGGGTGGGCCCCAGCATTTT. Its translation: CASSVEGGPQHF.

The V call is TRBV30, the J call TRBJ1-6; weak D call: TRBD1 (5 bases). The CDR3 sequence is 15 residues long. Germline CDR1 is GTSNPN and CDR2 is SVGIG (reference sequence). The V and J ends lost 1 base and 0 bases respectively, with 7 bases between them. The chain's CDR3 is CAWSEGSSYNSPLHF. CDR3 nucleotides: TGTGCCTGGAGTGAGGGGAGCTCCTATAATTCACCCCTCCACTTT.

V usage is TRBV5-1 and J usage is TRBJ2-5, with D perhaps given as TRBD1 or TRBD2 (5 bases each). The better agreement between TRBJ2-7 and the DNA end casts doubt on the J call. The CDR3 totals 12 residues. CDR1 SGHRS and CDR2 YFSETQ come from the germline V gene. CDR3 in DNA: TGCGCCAGCGGGGACGTCAGCTACGAGCAGTACTTC. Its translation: CASGDVSYEQYF.

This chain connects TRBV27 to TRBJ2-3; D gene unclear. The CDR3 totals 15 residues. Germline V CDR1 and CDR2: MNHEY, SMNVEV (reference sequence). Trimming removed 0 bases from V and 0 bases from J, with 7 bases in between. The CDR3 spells CASSLSFFSTDTQYF. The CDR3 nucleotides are TGTGCCAGCAGTTTATCGTTCTTTAGCACAGATACGCAGTATTTT.

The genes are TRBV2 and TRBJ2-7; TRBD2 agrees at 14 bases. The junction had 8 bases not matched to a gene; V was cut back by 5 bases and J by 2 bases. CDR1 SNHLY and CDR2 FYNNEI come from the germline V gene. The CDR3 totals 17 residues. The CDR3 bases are TGTGCCAGCAGTAAGGGACTAGCGGGAGCATTGACCTACGAGCAGTACTTC. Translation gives CASSKGLAGALTYEQYF. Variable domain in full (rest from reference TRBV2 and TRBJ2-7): EPEVTQTPSHQVTQMGQEVILRCVPISNHLYFYWYRQILGQKVEFLVSFYNNEISEKSEIFDDQFSVERPDGSNFTLKIRSTKLEDSAMYFCASSKGLAGALTYEQYFGPGTRLTVT.

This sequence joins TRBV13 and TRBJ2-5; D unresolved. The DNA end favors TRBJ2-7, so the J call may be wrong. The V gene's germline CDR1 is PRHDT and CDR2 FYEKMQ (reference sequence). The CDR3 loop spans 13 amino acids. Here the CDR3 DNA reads TGTGCCAGCAGCCCTCCGGCCACCTACGAGCAGTACTTC. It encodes CASSPPATYEQYF.

The CDR3 here is CASSPEGSNTEAFF. As DNA, the CDR3 is TGTGCCAGCAGCCCGGAGGGGTCGAACACTGAAGCTTTCTTT. The J gene is TRBJ1-1, the V gene TRBV13; the D gene is possibly TRBD1 (5 bases). CDR1 PRHDT and CDR2 FYEKMQ come from the germline V gene (reference sequence). The CDR3 length is 14 residues. V was pared by 5 bases and J by 1 base, with 11 bases between.

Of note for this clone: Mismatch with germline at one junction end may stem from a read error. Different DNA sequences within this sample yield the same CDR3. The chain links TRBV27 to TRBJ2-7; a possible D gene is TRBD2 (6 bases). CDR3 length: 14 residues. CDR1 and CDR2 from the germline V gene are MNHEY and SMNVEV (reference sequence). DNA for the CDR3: TGCGCCAGCAGTTTATCTTCCGGGAGAATTCAGCAGTACTTC. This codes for CASSLSSGRIQQYF.

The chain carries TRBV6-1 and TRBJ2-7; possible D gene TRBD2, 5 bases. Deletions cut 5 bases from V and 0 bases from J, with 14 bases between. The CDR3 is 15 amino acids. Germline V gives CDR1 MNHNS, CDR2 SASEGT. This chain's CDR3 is CASSPKDYPSYEQYF. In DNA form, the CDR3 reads TGTGCCAGCAGTCCTAAAGACTACCCCTCCTACGAGCAGTACTTC.

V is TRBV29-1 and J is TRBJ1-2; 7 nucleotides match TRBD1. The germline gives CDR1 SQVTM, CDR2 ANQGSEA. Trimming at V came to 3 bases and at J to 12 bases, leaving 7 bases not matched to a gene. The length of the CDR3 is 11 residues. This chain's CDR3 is CSVDLQGYHTF. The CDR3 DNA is TGCAGCGTTGATCTACAGGGGTACCACACCTTC.

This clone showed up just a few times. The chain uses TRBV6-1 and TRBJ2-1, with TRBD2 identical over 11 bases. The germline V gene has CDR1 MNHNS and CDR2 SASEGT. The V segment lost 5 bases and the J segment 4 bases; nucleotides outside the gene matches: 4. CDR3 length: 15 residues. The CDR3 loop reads CASSRRLAGYNEQFF. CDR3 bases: TGTGCCAGCAGTAGAAGACTAGCGGGATACAATGAGCAGTTCTTC.

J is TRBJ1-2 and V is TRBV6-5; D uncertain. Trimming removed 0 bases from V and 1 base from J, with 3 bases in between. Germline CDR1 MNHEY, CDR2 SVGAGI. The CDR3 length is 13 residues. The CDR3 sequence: CASSYSSNYGYTF. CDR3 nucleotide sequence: TGTGCCAGCAGTTACTCCAGTAACTATGGCTACACCTTC.

The CDR3 loop is CASSYSWGGNGYTF. CDR3 sequence (DNA): TGTGCCAGCAGTTATTCATGGGGAGGGAATGGCTACACCTTC. This sequence joins TRBV6-5 and TRBJ1-2; D unresolved. Germline V gives CDR1 MNHEY, CDR2 SVGAGI. The CDR3 contains 14 residues. The V end lost 3 bases, the J end lost 6 bases, and 14 bases lay between the germline ends.

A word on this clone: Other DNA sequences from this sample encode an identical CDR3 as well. CDR3 protein: CASSLGAGTDTQYF. CDR3 bases: TGTGCCAGCAGCTTAGGTGCGGGCACAGATACGCAGTATTTT. V is TRBV5-6 and J is TRBJ2-3; D is unclear. The length of the CDR3 is 14 residues. Between the trimmed V and J ends, which lost 2 bases and 1 base, there was a span of 8 bases. Germline assignment: CDR1 SGHDT and CDR2 YYEEEE.

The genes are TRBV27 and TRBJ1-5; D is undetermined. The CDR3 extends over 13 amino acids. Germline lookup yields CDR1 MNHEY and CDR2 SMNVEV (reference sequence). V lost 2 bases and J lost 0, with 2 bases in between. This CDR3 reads CASSLLSNQPQHF. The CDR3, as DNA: TGTGCCAGCAGTTTACTTAGCAATCAGCCCCAGCATTTT.

The chain's CDR3 is CATAGVGQPQHF. The CDR3 DNA reads as TGTGCCACGGCGGGGGTGGGGCAGCCCCAGCATTTT. The rearrangement links TRBV15 to TRBJ1-5; D perhaps matches TRBD1 (5 bases). Germline V lookup: CDR1 LNHNV, CDR2 YYDKDF (reference sequence). This CDR3 comprises 12 residues. V shed 9 bases and J shed 7 bases, with 13 bases lying between them.

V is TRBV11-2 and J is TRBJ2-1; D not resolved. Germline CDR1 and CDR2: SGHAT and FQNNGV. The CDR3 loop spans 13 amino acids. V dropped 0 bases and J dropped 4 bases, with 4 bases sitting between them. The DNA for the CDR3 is TGTGCCAGCAGCTTAGATGGGTACAATGAGCAGTTCTTC. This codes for CASSLDGYNEQFF.

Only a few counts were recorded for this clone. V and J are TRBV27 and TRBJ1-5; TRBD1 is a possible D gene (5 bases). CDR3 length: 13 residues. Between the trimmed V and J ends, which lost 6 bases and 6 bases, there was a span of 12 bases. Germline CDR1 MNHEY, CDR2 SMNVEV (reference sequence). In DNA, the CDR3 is TGTGCCAGCAGCCCCCAGGGATTTCAGCCCCAGCATTTT. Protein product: CASSPQGFQPQHF.